The rows below give T cell receptor beta chains drawn from one sample of a study of cytomegalovirus exposure and HLA in healthy donors. The assay was immunoSEQ multiplex PCR, and TCRdb's table has in-frame clones only and misses some. The table shows 150,000 or so clones, with around 68% occurring only once. Sequencing used PBMCs. The receptors derive from a man under 40 in good health and CMV-seropositive. Both conserved end residues are part of each CDR3. D genes are given only for firm matches. Clone size appears in some rows only: once, few, many, or a class for an expanded clone.

v_gene,abundance,d_gene,len,j_gene,CDR3aa,CDR3nt
TRBV6-5,-,-,15,TRBJ2-7,CASSYSRTTSYEQYF,TGTGCCAGCAGTTACTCCCGGACTACTTCCTACGAGCAGTACTTC
TRBV27,-,TRBD1,12,TRBJ2-7,CASSWTGAEQYF,TGTGCCAGCAGCTGGACAGGGGCCGAGCAGTACTTC
TRBV5-6,few,TRBD1,15,TRBJ1-1,CASSLIDRVNTEAFF,TGTGCCAGCAGCTTGATCGACAGGGTCAACACTGAAGCTTTCTTT
TRBV27,-,TRBD2,21,TRBJ2-6,CASSSGVRAGGEEAGANVLTF,TGTGCCAGCAGCTCCGGTGTTAGAGCGGGAGGGGAGGAGGCTGGGGCCAACGTCCTGACTTTC
TRBV7-2,-,TRBD1,15,TRBJ1-5,CASSRDRGRNQPQHF,TGTGCCAGCAGCCGGGACAGGGGCCGTAATCAGCCCCAGCATTTT
TRBV11-1,few,TRBD1,14,TRBJ1-1,CASSSEGTAFKAFF,TGTGCCAGCAGCTCTGAAGGGACAGCGTTTAAAGCTTTCTTT
TRBV5-6,-,TRBD2,17,TRBJ2-1,CASSLAGTSVLFHEQFF,TGTGCCAGCAGCTTGGCTGGGACTAGCGTTCTTTTCCATGAGCAGTTCTTC
TRBV27,once,TRBD1,14,TRBJ1-2,CASSPQDRVQGYTF,TGTGCCAGCAGTCCGCAGGACAGGGTACAAGGCTACACCTTC
TRBV6-1,few,-,15,TRBJ2-1,CASSELTGGSNEQFF,TGTGCCAGCAGTGAACTTACCGGGGGAAGCAATGAGCAGTTCTTC
TRBV11-3,-,TRBD1,15,TRBJ2-6,CASSSGQAGANVLTF,TGTGCCAGCAGCTCAGGACAGGCTGGGGCCAACGTCCTGACTTTC
TRBV30,-,-,11,TRBJ1-2,CAWTGNYGYTF,TGTGCCTGGACCGGTAACTATGGCTACACCTTC
TRBV5-4,few,-,15,TRBJ1-2,CASRSPVNPNYGYTF,TGTGCCAGCAGATCGCCGGTGAACCCTAACTATGGCTACACCTTC
TRBV19,-,-,14,TRBJ2-7,CAGRGSVSSYEQYF,TGTGCCGGCCGTGGCAGCGTAAGCTCCTACGAGCAGTACTTC
TRBV28,once,-,11,TRBJ1-2,CASGQYYGYTF,TGTGCCAGCGGACAGTACTATGGCTACACCTTC
TRBV27,-,TRBD1,14,TRBJ2-7,CASRATGITYEQYF,TGTGCCAGCAGAGCGACAGGGATCACCTACGAGCAGTACTTC
TRBV11-3,-,TRBD1,12,TRBJ1-3,CASSSTGVTIYF,TGTGCCAGCAGCTCGACAGGGGTCACCATATATTTT